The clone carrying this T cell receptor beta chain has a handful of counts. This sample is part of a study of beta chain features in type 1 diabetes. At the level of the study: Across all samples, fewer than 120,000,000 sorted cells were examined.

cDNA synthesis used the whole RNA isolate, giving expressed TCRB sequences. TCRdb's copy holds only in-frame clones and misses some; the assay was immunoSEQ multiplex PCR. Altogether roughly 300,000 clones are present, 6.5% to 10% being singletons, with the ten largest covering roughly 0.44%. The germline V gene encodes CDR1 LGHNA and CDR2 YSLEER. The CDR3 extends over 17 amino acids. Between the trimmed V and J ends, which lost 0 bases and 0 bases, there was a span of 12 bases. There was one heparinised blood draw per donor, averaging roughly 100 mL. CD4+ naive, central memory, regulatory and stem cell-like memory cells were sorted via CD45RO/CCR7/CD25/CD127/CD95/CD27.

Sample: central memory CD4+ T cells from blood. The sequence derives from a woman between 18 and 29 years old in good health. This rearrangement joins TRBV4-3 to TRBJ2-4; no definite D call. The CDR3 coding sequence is TGCGCCAGCAGCCAAGAATCCAGGCCCTTAGCCAAAAACATTCAGTACTTC. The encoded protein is CASSQESRPLAKNIQYF.